The clone carrying this TCR beta chain was counted between two and nine times. These data are taken from a study of blood T cells in healthy people across ages. Together with a sample-barcoded 5' primer, a J-beta primer mix was included in a second PCR lasting roughly 6 to 12 cycles. Each CDR3 protein gets one entry after TCRdb re-called the 5' RACE reads with MiXCR. Here the sample spans 1.8 million or so distinct CDR3 sequences, around 42% being singletons. The germline CDR1 and CDR2 sequences are SGHVS and FNYEAQ. The CDR3 has 18 residues. J lost 1 base, V lost 5 bases, and 6 bases had no gene match.

The chain joins TRBV7-6 to TRBJ2-6; 12 positions agree with TRBD2. This TCR came from a human donor in good health. Sequencing used blood. DNA of the CDR3: TGTGCCAGCAGCCAGCGGACTAGCGGGGAGTCTGGGGCCAACGTCCTGACTTTC. Its translation is CASSQRTSGESGANVLTF.